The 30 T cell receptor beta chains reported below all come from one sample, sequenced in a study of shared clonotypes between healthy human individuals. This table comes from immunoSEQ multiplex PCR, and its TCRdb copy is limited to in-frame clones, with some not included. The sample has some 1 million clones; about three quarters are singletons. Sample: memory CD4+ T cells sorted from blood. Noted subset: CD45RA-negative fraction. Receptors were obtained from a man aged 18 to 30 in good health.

CDR3 coding DNA: TGTGCCAGCAGCTTCTTTGGAATTGAGCAGTTCTTC. It yields the protein CASSFFGIEQFF. V is TRBV7-9 and J is TRBJ2-1; no reliable D call. The CDR3 runs to 12 residues. Germline V lookup: CDR1 SEHNR, CDR2 FQNEAQ (reference sequence). The ends were cut back, 3 bases at V and 9 bases at J, with 9 bases in the middle. Looking up the rest from reference TRBV7-9 and TRBJ2-1 gives the full variable domain: DTGVSQNPRHKITKRGQNVTFRCDPISEHNRLYWYRQTLGQGPEFLTYFQNEAQLEKSRLLSDRFSAERPKGSFSTLEIQRTEQGDSAMYLCASSFFGIEQFFGPGTRLTVL.

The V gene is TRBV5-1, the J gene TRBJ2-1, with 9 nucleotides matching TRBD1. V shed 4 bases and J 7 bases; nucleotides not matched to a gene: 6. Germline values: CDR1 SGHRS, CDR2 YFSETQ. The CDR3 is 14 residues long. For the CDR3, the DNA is TGCGCCAGCAGCATACAGGGGGCCGGTAATGAGCAGTTCTTC. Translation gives CASSIQGAGNEQFF. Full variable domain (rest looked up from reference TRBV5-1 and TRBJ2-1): KAGVTQTPRYLIKTRGQQVTLSCSPISGHRSVSWYQQTPGQGLQFLFEYFSETQRNKGNFPGRFSGRQFSNSRSEMNVSTLELGDSALYLCASSIQGAGNEQFFGPGTRLTVL.

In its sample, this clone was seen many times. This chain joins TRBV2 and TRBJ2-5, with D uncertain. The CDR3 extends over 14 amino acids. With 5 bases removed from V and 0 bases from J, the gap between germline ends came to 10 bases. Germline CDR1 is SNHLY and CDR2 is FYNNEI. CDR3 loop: CASSSLTYQETQYF. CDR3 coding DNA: TGTGCCAGCAGTAGTTTGACGTACCAAGAGACCCAGTACTTC. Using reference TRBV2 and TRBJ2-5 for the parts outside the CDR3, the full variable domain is EPEVTQTPSHQVTQMGQEVILRCVPISNHLYFYWYRQILGQKVEFLVSFYNNEISEKSEIFDDQFSVERPDGSNFTLKIRSTKLEDSAMYFCASSSLTYQETQYFGPGTRLLVL.

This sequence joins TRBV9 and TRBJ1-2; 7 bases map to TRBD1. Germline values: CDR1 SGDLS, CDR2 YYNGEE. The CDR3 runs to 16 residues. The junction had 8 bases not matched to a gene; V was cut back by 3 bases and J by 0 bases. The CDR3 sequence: CASSARTGVTNYGYTF. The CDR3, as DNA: TGTGCCAGCAGCGCAAGAACAGGGGTGACTAACTATGGCTACACCTTC.

The CDR3 region has the DNA TGTGCCATTGGTGAGACAGGGATTGAAGCTTTCTTT. Protein: CAIGETGIEAFF. V gene TRBV10-3 combines with J gene TRBJ1-1, with 7 nucleotides matching TRBD1. V shed 9 bases, J shed 7 bases, and the junction held 8 bases outside the gene matches. Germline CDR1 ENHRY, CDR2 SYGVKD. This CDR3 has 12 amino acids.

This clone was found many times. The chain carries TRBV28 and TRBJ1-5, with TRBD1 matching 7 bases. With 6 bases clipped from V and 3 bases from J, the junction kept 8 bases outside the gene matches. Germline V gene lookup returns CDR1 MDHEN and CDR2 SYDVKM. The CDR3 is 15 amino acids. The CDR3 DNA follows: TGTGCCAGCAGCCAGATTGACAGGGACAATCAGCCCCAGCATTTT. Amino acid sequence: CASSQIDRDNQPQHF.

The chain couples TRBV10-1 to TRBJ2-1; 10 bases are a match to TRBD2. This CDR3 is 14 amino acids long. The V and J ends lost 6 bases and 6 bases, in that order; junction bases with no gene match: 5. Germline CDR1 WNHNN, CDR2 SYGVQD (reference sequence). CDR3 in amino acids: CASRSSGGANEQFF. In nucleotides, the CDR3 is TGCGCCAGCAGGAGCAGCGGGGGGGCCAATGAGCAGTTCTTC.

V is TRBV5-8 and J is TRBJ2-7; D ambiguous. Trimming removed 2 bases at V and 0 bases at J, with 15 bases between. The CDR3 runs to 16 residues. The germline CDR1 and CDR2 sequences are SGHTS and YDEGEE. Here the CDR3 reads CASSLFLGPSSYEQYF. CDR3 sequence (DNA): TGTGCCAGCAGCTTATTTTTGGGTCCCAGCTCCTACGAGCAGTACTTC.

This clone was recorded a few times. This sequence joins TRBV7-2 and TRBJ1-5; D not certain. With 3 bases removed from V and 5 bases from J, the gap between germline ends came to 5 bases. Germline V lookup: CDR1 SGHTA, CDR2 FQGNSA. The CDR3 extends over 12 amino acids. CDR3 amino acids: CASSLTHQPQHF. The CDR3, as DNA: TGTGCCAGCAGCTTGACGCATCAGCCCCAGCATTTT.

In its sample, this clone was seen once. The CDR3 DNA is TGTGCCAGCAGTGAAGGCGGCGGGAGGGCCCGGAATGAGCAGTTCTTC. As protein: CASSEGGGRARNEQFF. The rearrangement joins TRBV6-1 to TRBJ2-1, with TRBD2 matching 9 bases. The CDR3 consists of 16 residues. Germline CDR1 MNHNS, CDR2 SASEGT. Unmatched junction bases numbered 8, after V lost 1 base and J lost 7 bases.

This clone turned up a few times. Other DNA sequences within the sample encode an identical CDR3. The DNA of the CDR3 is TGCGCCAGCAGCTTGGGGCAATCCAATCAGCCCCAGCATTTT. Amino acids: CASSLGQSNQPQHF. This rearrangement joins TRBV5-1 to TRBJ1-5; D is unclear. CDR3 length: 14 amino acids. Germline V gene sequence: CDR1 SGHRS, CDR2 YFSETQ. V lost 0 bases, J lost 3 bases, and 7 bases lay in between.

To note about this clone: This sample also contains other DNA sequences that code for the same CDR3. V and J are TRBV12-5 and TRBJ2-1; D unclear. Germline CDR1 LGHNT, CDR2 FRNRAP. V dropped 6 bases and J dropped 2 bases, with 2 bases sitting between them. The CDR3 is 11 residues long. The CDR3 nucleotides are TGTGCTAGTGGCCCCTACAATGAGCAGTTCTTC. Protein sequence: CASGPYNEQFF.

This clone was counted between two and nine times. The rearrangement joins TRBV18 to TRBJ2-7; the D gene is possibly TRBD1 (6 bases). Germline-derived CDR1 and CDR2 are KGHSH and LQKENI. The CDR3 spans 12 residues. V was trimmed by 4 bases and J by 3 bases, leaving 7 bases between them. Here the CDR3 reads CASSQTGYEQYF. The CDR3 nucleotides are TGTGCCAGCTCACAGACAGGCTACGAGCAGTACTTC.

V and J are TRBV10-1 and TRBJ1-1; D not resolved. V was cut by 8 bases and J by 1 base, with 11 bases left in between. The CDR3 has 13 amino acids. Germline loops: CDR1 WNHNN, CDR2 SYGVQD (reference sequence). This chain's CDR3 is CASSFDGNTEAFF. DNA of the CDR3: TGCGCCAGCTCCTTTGACGGGAACACTGAAGCTTTCTTT.

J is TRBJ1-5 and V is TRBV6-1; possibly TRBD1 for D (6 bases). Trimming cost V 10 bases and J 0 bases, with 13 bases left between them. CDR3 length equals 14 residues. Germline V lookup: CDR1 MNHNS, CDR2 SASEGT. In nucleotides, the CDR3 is TGTGCCATCGGACAGAGTTATAGCAATCAGCCCCAGCATTTT. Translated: CAIGQSYSNQPQHF.

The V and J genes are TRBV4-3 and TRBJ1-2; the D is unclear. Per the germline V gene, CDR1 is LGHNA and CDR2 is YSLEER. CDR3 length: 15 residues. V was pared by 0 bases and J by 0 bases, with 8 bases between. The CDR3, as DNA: TGCGCCAGCAGCCAAGAAAAGGCAGCTAACTATGGCTACACCTTC. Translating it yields CASSQEKAANYGYTF.

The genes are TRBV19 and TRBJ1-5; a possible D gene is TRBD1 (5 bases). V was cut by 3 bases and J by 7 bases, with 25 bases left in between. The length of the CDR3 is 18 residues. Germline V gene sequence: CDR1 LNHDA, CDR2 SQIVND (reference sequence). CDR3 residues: CASSIPPLGGANWQPQHF. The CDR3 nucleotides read TGTGCCAGTAGTATTCCCCCCCTGGGAGGGGCGAACTGGCAGCCCCAGCATTTT. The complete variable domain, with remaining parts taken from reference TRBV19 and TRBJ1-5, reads DGGITQSPKYLFRKEGQNVTLSCEQNLNHDAMYWYRQDPGQGLRLIYYSQIVNDFQKGDIAEGYSVSREKKESFPLTVTSAQKNPTAFYLCASSIPPLGGANWQPQHFGDGTRLSIL.

CDR3 coding DNA: TGTGCCAGTACCGAAACGCAGACCGCGTACTATGGCTACACCTTC. This sequence encodes CASTETQTAYYGYTF. V is TRBV19 and J is TRBJ1-2; D is uncertain. Per the germline V gene, CDR1 is LNHDA and CDR2 is SQIVND (reference sequence). The ends were cut back, 7 bases at V and 3 bases at J, with 18 bases in the middle. The CDR3 is 15 residues long.

The CDR3 coding sequence is TGTGCCAGCAGCGTGGGACAGGGGATTGGAAACACCATATATTTT. Translation gives CASSVGQGIGNTIYF. The chain recombines TRBV9 with TRBJ1-3; 10 bases match TRBD1. J lost 3 bases, V lost 2 bases, and 2 bases had no gene match. In germline, CDR1 is SGDLS, CDR2 YYNGEE. This CDR3 spans 15 amino acids.

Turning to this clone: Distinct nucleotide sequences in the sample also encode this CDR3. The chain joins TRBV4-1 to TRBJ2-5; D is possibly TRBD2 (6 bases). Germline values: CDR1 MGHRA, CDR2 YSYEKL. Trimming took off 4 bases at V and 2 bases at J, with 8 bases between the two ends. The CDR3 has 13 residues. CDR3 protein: CASSRGLQETQYF. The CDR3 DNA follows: TGCGCCAGCAGCCGCGGACTACAAGAGACCCAGTACTTC.

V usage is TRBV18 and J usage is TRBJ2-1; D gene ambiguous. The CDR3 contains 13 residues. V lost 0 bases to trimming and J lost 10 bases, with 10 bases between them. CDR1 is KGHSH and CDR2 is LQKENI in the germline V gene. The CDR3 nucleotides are TGTGCCAGCTCACCACCGGCGGCAGAAGAGCAGTTCTTC. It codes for CASSPPAAEEQFF.

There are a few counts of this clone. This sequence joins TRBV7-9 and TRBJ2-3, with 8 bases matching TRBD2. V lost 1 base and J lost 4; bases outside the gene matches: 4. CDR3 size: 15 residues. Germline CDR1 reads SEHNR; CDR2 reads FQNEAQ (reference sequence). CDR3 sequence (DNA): TGTGCCAGCAGCTTAGACGGGGGGGTAGCAGATACGCAGTATTTT. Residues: CASSLDGGVADTQYF.

The CDR3, as DNA: TGTGCCAGCTCACTAAACGGGCAAGAGACCCAGTACTTC. Protein sequence: CASSLNGQETQYF. The chain joins TRBV18 to TRBJ2-5, with D uncertain. The germline V and J ends were trimmed by 4 bases and 2 bases, with 8 bases remaining between them. The CDR3 length is 13 residues. CDR1 and CDR2 (germline): KGHSH, LQKENI.

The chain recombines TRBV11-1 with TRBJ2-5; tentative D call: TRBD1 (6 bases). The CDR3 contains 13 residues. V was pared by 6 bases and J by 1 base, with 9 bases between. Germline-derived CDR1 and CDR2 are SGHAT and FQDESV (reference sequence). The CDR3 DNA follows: TGTGCCAGCAGACGACAGGTCCAAGAGACCCAGTACTTC. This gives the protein CASRRQVQETQYF.

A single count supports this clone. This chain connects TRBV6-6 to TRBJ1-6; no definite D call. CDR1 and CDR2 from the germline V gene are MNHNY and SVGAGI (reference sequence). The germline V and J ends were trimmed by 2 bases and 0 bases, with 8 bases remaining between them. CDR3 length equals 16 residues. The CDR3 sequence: CASSYTQSSYNSPLHF. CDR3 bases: TGTGCCAGCAGTTACACTCAGAGCTCCTATAATTCACCCCTCCACTTT.

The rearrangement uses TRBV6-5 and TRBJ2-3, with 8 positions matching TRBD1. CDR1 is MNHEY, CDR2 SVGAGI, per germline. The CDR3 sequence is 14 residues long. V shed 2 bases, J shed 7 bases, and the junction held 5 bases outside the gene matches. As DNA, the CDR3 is TGTGCCAGCAGTTACCTTGGACAGGGCAATACGCAGTATTTT. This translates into CASSYLGQGNTQYF.

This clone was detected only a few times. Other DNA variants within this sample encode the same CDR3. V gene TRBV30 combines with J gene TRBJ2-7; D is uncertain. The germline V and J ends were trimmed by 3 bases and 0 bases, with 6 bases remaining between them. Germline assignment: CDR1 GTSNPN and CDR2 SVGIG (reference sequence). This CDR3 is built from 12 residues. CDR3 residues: CAWRGLSYEQYF. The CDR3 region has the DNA TGTGCCTGGAGAGGCCTCTCCTACGAGCAGTACTTC.

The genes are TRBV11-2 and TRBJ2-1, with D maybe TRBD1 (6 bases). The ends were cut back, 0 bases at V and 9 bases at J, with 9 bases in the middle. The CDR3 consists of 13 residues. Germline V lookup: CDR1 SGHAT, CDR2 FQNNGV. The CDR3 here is CASSLDVGGEQFF. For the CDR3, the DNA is TGTGCCAGCAGCTTAGATGTAGGGGGTGAGCAGTTCTTC.

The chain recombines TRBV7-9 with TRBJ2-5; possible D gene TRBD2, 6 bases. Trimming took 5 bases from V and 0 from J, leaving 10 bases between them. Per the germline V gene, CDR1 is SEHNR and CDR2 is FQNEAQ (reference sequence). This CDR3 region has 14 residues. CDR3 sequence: CASSRRRDQETQYF. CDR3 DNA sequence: TGTGCCAGCAGCCGTAGGAGGGACCAAGAGACCCAGTACTTC. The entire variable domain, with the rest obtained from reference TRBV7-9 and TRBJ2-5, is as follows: DTGVSQNPRHKITKRGQNVTFRCDPISEHNRLYWYRQTLGQGPEFLTYFQNEAQLEKSRLLSDRFSAERPKGSFSTLEIQRTEQGDSAMYLCASSRRRDQETQYFGPGTRLLVL.

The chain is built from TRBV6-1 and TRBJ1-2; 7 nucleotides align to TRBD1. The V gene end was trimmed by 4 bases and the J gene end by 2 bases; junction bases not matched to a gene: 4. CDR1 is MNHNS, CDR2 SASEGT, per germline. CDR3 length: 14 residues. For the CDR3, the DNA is TGTGCCAGCAGTGTTGGGGGACAGAACTATGGCTACACCTTC. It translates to CASSVGGQNYGYTF.